This entry lists 9 T cell receptor beta chains sequenced from one sample in a study of T-cell memory formation after mild COVID-19. MiXCR, applied by TCRdb to the 5' RACE reads, yields one record per CDR3 protein. The sample consists of approximately 180,000 distinct CDR3 sequences, 16% of them appearing once. Sequencing used PBMCs or a T cell subset sorted from them (not recorded which). All receptors derive from an adult woman who had mild COVID-19 (a few samples of this study predate the infection). Cell type and time point are not known.

This clonotype has only a few counts. The rearrangement uses TRBV9 and TRBJ2-2; the D gene is possibly TRBD2 (6 bases). The CDR3 consists of 15 residues. The germline CDR1 and CDR2 sequences are SGDLS and YYNGEE. The germline V and J ends were trimmed by 2 bases and 3 bases, with 11 bases remaining between them. CDR3 sequence: CASSVGAGDTGELFF. The CDR3 DNA is TGTGCCAGCAGCGTCGGAGCGGGTGACACCGGGGAGCTGTTTTTT.

The chain uses TRBV11-3 and TRBJ2-1, with D perhaps matching TRBD1 (6 bases). Germline V gene sequence: CDR1 SGHNT, CDR2 YENEEA. The CDR3 extends over 16 amino acids. Trimming took 5 bases from V and 3 from J, leaving 17 bases between them. The CDR3 DNA reads TGTGCCAGCAGCCAAAAGACAGGCTTGAGCTACAATGAGCAGTTCTTC. It encodes CASSQKTGLSYNEQFF.

The gene calls are TRBV9 and TRBJ2-5; D is ambiguous. The CDR3 has 16 residues. Germline lookup yields CDR1 SGDLS and CDR2 YYNGEE. The V gene lost 3 bases and the J gene lost 1 base, with 16 bases spanning the gap. CDR3 bases: TGTGCCAGCAGCGGAGGCCTTCTGGGTATCCAAGAGACCCAGTACTTC. Its protein product is CASSGGLLGIQETQYF.

There are a few counts of this clonotype. V is TRBV4-2 and J is TRBJ2-1, with TRBD2 as a possible D gene (6 bases). V gave up 4 bases and J gave up 2 bases, with 12 bases separating them. This CDR3 region has 15 residues. Per germline, CDR1 LGHNA and CDR2 YNFKEQ. The CDR3 sequence: CASSPTRETYNEQFF. The CDR3 DNA sequence: TGTGCCAGCAGCCCCACCCGGGAGACCTACAATGAGCAGTTCTTC.

This clonotype was detected only a few times. The genes are TRBV6-5 and TRBJ2-3, with D unclear. Deletions cut 2 bases from V and 6 bases from J, with 9 bases between. Germline V gene sequence: CDR1 MNHEY, CDR2 SVGAGI. The CDR3 runs to 13 residues. The CDR3 protein is CASSYDLRDTQYF. DNA for the CDR3: TGTGCCAGCAGTTACGATTTAAGGGATACGCAGTATTTT.

V gene TRBV6-5 combines with J gene TRBJ1-5; the match to TRBD1 covers 11 bases. V shed 6 bases, J shed 6 bases, and the junction held 7 bases outside the gene matches. Germline CDR1 MNHEY, CDR2 SVGAGI. The CDR3 length is 15 residues. Here the CDR3 DNA reads TGTGCCAGCAGCCGGACAGGGGGCTCGGGTCAGCCCCAGCATTTT. Its translation: CASSRTGGSGQPQHF.

This clonotype was detected a few times. This chain joins TRBV7-6 and TRBJ2-2; 9 bases align to TRBD2. V shed 5 bases, J shed 7 bases, and the junction held 5 bases outside the gene matches. CDR3 length: 14 amino acids. Per germline, CDR1 SGHVS and CDR2 FNYEAQ. The CDR3 region has the DNA TGTGCCAGCAGCCCTATTAGCGGGAGCGGGGAGCTGTTTTTT. Translating it yields CASSPISGSGELFF.

The CDR3 here is CASRKDRTGNTIYF. Written as DNA, the CDR3 is TGTGCCAGCAGAAAGGACAGGACTGGAAACACCATATATTTT. The J gene is TRBJ1-3, the V gene TRBV12-3 or TRBV12-4, with 7 bases matching TRBD1. V dropped 6 bases and J dropped 2; count of bases not matched to a gene: 4. This CDR3 is 14 amino acids long.

This clonotype was seen only a few times. J is TRBJ2-3 and V is TRBV20-1; 11 nucleotides agree with TRBD2. The junction had 12 bases not matched to a gene; V was cut back by 5 bases and J by 2 bases. The CDR3 has 17 amino acids. In germline, CDR1 is DFQATT, CDR2 SNEGSKA (reference sequence). The CDR3 DNA is TGCAGTGCTCTCGACCCAGTAGCGGGAGGGCCCACAGATACGCAGTATTTT. Amino acids: CSALDPVAGGPTDTQYF.